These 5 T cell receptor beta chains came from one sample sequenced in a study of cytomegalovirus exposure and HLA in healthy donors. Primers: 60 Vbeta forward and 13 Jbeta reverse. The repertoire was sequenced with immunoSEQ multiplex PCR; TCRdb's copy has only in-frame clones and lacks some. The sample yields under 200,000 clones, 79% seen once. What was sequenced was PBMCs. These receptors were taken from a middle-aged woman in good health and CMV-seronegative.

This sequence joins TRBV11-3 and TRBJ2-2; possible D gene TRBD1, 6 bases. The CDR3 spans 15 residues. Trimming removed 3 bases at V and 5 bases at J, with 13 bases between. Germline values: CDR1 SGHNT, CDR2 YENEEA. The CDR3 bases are TGTGCCAGCAGCTTGACCAGGGGTGAGACCGGGGAGCTGTTTTTT. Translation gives CASSLTRGETGELFF.

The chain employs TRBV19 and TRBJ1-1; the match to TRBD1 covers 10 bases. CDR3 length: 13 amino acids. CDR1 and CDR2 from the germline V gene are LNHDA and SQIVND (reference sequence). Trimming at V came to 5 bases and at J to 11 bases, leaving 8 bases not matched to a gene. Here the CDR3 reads CASSGRDRGEAFF. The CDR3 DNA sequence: TGTGCCAGTAGTGGACGGGACAGGGGCGAGGCTTTCTTT.

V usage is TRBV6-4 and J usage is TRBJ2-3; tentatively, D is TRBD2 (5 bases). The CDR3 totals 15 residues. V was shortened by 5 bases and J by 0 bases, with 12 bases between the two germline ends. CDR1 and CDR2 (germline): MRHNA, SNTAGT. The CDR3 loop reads CASSPQRSSTDTQYF. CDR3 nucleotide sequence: TGTGCCAGCAGTCCCCAGCGGAGCAGCACAGATACGCAGTATTTT.

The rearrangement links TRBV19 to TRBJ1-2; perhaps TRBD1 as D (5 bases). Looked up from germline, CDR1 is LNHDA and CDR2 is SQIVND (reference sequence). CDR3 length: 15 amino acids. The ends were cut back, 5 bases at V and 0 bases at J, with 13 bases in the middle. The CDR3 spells CASSVLTATNYGYTF. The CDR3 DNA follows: TGTGCCAGTAGTGTTTTGACAGCCACTAACTATGGCTACACCTTC.

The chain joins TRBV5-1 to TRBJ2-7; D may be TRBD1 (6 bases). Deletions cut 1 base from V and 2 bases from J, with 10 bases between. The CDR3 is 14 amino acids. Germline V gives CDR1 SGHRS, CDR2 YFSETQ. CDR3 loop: CASSLRGHPYEQYF. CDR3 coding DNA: TGCGCCAGCAGCTTGCGGGGACACCCCTACGAGCAGTACTTC.